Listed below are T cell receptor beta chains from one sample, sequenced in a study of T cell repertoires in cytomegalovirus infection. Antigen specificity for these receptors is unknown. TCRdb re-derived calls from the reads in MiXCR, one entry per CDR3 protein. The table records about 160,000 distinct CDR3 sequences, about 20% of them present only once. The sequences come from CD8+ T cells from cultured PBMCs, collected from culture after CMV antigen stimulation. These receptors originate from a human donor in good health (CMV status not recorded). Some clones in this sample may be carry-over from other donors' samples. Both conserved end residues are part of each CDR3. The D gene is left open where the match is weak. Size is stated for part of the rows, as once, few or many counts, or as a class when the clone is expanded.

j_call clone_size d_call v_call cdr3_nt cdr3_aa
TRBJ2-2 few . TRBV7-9 TGTGCCAGCAGGACTACAGGACCGAACACCGGGGAGCTGTTTTTT CASRTTGPNTGELFF
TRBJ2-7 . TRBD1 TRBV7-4 TGTGCCAGCAGCACTTTGACAGGGATTTTCTCCTACGAGCAGTACTTC CASSTLTGIFSYEQYF
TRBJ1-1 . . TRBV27 TGTGCCAGCAGTCTATATTTGGGGAGGGTTCCAAACTTGGACACTGAAGCTTTCTTT CASSLYLGRVPNLDTEAFF
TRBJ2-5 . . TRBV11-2 TGTGCCAGCAGCTTAGAATACCAGGGTAGGGAGACCCAGTACTTC CASSLEYQGRETQYF
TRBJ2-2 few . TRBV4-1 TGCGCCAGCAGCCAAGTCGGGCAGGCCGACGGGGAGCTGTTTTTT CASSQVGQADGELFF
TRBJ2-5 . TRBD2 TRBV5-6 TGTGCCAGCGGACTAGCGGGGGACAGAGAGACCCAGTACTTC CASGLAGDRETQYF
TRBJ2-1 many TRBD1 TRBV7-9 TGTGCCAGCAGCGCAAGACAGGGTCTCTCCTACAATGAGCAGTTCTTC CASSARQGLSYNEQFF
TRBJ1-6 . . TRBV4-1 TGCGCCAGCAGCCAAGGGACAGAGGCCTATAATTCACCCCTCCACTTT CASSQGTEAYNSPLHF
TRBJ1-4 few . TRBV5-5 TGTGCCAGCAGCTTCGACATGGCGTGGGCAGGTGAAAAACTGTTTTTT CASSFDMAWAGEKLFF
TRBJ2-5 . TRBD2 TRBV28 TGTGCCAGCAGACCACTAGCGGGGGAAGAGACCCAGTACTTC CASRPLAGEETQYF
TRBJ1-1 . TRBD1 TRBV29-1 TGCAGCGTTGAACCCCTCGGACAGGCCGAGAGTGCTTTCTTT CSVEPLGQAESAFF
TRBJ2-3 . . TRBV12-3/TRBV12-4 TGTGCCAGCAACCCGGGGGTCCGAGGAGATACGCAGTATTTT CASNPGVRGDTQYF
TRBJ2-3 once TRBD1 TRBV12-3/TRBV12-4 TGTGCCAGCAGTCGCAGGGACAGGGTGGATACGCAGTATTTT CASSRRDRVDTQYF
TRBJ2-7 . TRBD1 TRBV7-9 TGTGCCAGCAGCTCAAACCGGGACAGGGGCTACGAGCAGTACTTC CASSSNRDRGYEQYF
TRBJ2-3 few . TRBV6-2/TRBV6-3 TGTGCCAGCAGAACAGAAGGGGACGAAGGACCAGATACGCAGTATTTT CASRTEGDEGPDTQYF
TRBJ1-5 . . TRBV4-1 TGCGCCAGCAGCCAAGAGGGGGCTTGGAATCAGCCCCAGCATTTT CASSQEGAWNQPQHF
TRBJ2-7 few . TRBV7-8 TGTGCCAGCAGCTTAAACACGATTCGCCACGAGCAGTACTTC CASSLNTIRHEQYF
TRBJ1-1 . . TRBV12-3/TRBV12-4 TGTGCCAGCAGTTCAAATCAGGGGTTGACTGAAGCTTTCTTT CASSSNQGLTEAFF
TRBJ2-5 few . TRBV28 TGTGCCAGCAGCGAATATAGGGATTACGGGACCCAGTACTTC CASSEYRDYGTQYF
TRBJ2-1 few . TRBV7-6 TGTGCCAGCAGCCTAAGAGCTAGAGGGATCAATGAGCAGTTCTTC CASSLRARGINEQFF
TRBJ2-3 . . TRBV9 TGTGCCAGCAGCGCCCTTGGTCTGGATACGCAGTATTTT CASSALGLDTQYF
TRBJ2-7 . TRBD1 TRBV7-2 TGTGCCAGCAGCTCGAATGACAGGGTCCCCACCTACGAGCAGTACTTC CASSSNDRVPTYEQYF
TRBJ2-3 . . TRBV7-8 TGTGCCAGCAGCTGGGGCTCCACAGATACGCAGTATTTT CASSWGSTDTQYF
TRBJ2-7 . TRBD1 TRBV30 TGTGCCTGGGGGGACAGGAGCTTTGTCTACGAGCAGTACTTC CAWGDRSFVYEQYF
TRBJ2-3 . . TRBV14 TGTGCCAGCAACACCATCGGGCGGGATACGCAGTATTTT CASNTIGRDTQYF
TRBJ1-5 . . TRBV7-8 TGTGCCAGCAGCTTAGATGTAAATCAGCCCCAGCATTTT CASSLDVNQPQHF
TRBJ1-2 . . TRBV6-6 TGTGCCAGCAGATCACGGGAGGGGGAGAATGGCTACACCTTC CASRSREGENGYTF
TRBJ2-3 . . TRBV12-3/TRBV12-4 TGTGCCAGCAGTCGGATTGAGGCACAGACAGATACGCAGTATTTT CASSRIEAQTDTQYF
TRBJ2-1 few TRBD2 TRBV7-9 TGTGACAGCAGCCCGGCGACTAGCGGGGGGGGGAGCTCCTACAATGAGCAGTTCTTC CDSSPATSGGGSSYNEQFF
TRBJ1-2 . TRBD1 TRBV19 TGTGCCAGTAACCGGGACAGGGACTATGGCTACACCTTC CASNRDRDYGYTF
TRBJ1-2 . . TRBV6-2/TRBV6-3 TGTGCCAGCTCGGGGGGAGCTAACTATGGCTACACCTTC CASSGGANYGYTF
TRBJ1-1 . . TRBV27 TGTGCCAGCAGTTTATCCCAGGGTTACACTGAAGCTTTCTTT CASSLSQGYTEAFF
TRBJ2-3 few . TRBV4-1 TGCGCCAGCAGCCAAGAGGGCGGCGATACGCAGTATTTT CASSQEGGDTQYF
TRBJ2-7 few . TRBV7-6 TGTGCCAGCAACTTCCGAGTAGGGCCAGGAGCCCTGGACTACGAGCAGTACTTC CASNFRVGPGALDYEQYF
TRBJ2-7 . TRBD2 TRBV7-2 TGTGCCAGCAGGGATCCCAGCGGGGACTACGAGCAGTACTTC CASRDPSGDYEQYF
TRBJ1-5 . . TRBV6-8 TGTGCCAGCAGCCTCCCGAGCAAGCCCCAGCATTTT CASSLPSKPQHF
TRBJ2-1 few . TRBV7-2 TGTGCCAGCAGCCATAGGCCTCCCCCCTACAATGAGCAGTTCTTC CASSHRPPPYNEQFF
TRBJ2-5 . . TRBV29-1 TGCAGCGTTGAAAGATCGAAGGCCCAAGAGACCCAGTACTTC CSVERSKAQETQYF
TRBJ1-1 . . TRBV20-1 TGCAGTGCTTTCAGGGGTTTCGAAGCTTTCTTT CSAFRGFEAFF
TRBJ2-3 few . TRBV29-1 TGCAGCGCTGGAGGTGGAGAATTGGATACGCAGTATTTT CSAGGGELDTQYF
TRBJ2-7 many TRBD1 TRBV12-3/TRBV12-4 TGTGCCAGCAGGGCGACAGGGCCCGTGTACGAGCAGTACTTC CASRATGPVYEQYF
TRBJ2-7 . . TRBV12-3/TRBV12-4 TGTGCCAGCAGTTTTTTGACCGCGTACCCAGATTCCTACGAGCAGTACTTC CASSFLTAYPDSYEQYF
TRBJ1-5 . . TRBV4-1 TGCGCCAGCAGCCAAGTACAGAAAAATCAGCCCCAGCATTTT CASSQVQKNQPQHF
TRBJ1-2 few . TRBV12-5 TGTGCTAGTGGTTTGGATACACCGACCTTCTATGGCTACACCTTC CASGLDTPTFYGYTF
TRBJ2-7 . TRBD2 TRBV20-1 TGCAGTGCTAGAGTAGCGGGGGGGAAGGTGGAGCAGTACTTC CSARVAGGKVEQYF